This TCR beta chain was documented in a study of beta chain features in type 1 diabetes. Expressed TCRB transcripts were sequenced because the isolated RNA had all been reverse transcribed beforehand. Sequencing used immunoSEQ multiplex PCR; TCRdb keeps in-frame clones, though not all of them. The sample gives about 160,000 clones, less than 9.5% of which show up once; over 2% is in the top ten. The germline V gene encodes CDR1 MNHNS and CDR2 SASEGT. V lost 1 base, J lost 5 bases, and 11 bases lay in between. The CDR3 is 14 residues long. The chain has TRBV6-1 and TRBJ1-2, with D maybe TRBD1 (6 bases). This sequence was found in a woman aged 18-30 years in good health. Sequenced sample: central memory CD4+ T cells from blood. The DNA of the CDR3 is TGTGCCAGCAGTGAAGTTGGTAGGGGGTATGGCTACACCTTC. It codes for CASSEVGRGYGYTF.